Shown below are 27 T cell receptor beta chains from a single sample sequenced in a study of a mutant IDH1 vaccine in newly diagnosed glioma. These receptors' antigens are unknown. Time point specified: week 47, end of study. Each vaccine dose was 300 ug of mutant IDH1 20-mer peptide, with topical imiquimod. TCRdb keeps only in-frame clones here, not all; method: immunoSEQ multiplex PCR. Of 84,000 or so clones in the sample, around four fifths were seen once. Sequenced here: PBMCs, sampled from a glioma patient whose treatment included an IDH1 peptide vaccine. The source is a man aged 35-49 years with glioma.

This clone showed up just once. CDR3 loop: CASSLEGNRYEQYF. The CDR3 bases are TGTGCCAGCAGCTTAGAGGGGAACCGATACGAGCAGTACTTC. The genes are TRBV7-9 and TRBJ2-7; a possible D gene is TRBD1 (5 bases). The length of the CDR3 is 14 residues. Germline CDR1 SEHNR, CDR2 FQNEAQ (reference sequence). With 1 base removed from V and 4 bases from J, the gap between germline ends came to 11 bases. Full variable domain (rest looked up from reference TRBV7-9 and TRBJ2-7): DTGVSQNPRHKITKRGQNVTFRCDPISEHNRLYWYRQTLGQGPEFLTYFQNEAQLEKSRLLSDRFSAERPKGSFSTLEIQRTEQGDSAMYLCASSLEGNRYEQYFGPGTRLTVT.

The table lists this clone with a count of one. The chain has TRBV13 and TRBJ1-1; 8 nucleotides match TRBD1. This CDR3 region has 14 residues. Looked up from germline, CDR1 is PRHDT and CDR2 is FYEKMQ (reference sequence). The V segment lost 10 bases and the J segment 1 base; nucleotides outside the gene matches: 8. In DNA, the CDR3 is TGTGCCACCCATACCGGGACAGGGAACACTGAAGCTTTCTTT. Protein: CATHTGTGNTEAFF.

The table lists this clone with a count of one. This sequence joins TRBV28 and TRBJ2-3, with 9 nucleotides matching TRBD2. Germline CDR1 is MDHEN and CDR2 is SYDVKM. V trimming: 0 bases; J trimming: 6 bases; junction bases outside the gene matches: 10. This CDR3 is 17 amino acids long. In DNA, the CDR3 is TGTGCCAGCAGTTTATGGGGGCGGGAGGGCCCCACGGATACGCAGTATTTT. Translating it yields CASSLWGREGPTDTQYF.

This clone occurred a few times. The CDR3 sequence: CATSRVQGAVDTQYF. The CDR3 nucleotides read TGTGCCACCAGCAGAGTACAGGGGGCCGTAGATACGCAGTATTTT. The chain couples TRBV15 to TRBJ2-3, with TRBD1 matching over 9 bases. The trim removed 1 base at V and 5 bases at J, leaving 4 bases unmatched. This CDR3 has 15 amino acids. CDR1 is LNHNV and CDR2 is YYDKDF in the germline V gene (reference sequence).

The rearrangement links TRBV29-1 to TRBJ1-3; D might be TRBD1 (5 bases). The germline V gene encodes CDR1 SQVTM and CDR2 ANQGSEA. This CDR3 region has 18 residues. Trimming cost V 4 bases and J 1 base, with 23 bases left between them. Here the CDR3 DNA reads TGCAGCGTTGGTGGCAGTGAGGGGAAGGGGTTTTCTGGAAACACCATATATTTT. Protein: CSVGGSEGKGFSGNTIYF.

The rearrangement links TRBV12-5 to TRBJ2-2, with TRBD1 matching over 8 bases. Germline trimming cut 5 bases from V and 3 bases from J; bases unmatched to any gene: 2. The length of the CDR3 is 14 residues. CDR1 is LGHNT, CDR2 FRNRAP, per germline. The CDR3 DNA reads as TGTGCTAGTGGTACAGGGGGGTACACCGGGGAGCTGTTTTTT. Residues: CASGTGGYTGELFF.

The chain couples TRBV19 to TRBJ1-3; D ambiguous. The length of the CDR3 is 14 residues. From germline, CDR1 is LNHDA and CDR2 SQIVND (reference sequence). Trimming cost V 6 bases and J 0 bases, with 9 bases left between them. The CDR3 coding sequence is TGTGCCAGTAGCGTCCCCCGCTCTGGAAACACCATATATTTT. It is translated as CASSVPRSGNTIYF.

V and J are TRBV6-4 and TRBJ2-1; TRBD2 matches at 7 bases. Per germline, CDR1 MRHNA and CDR2 SNTAGT. The trim removed 8 bases at V and 2 bases at J, leaving 6 bases unmatched. The CDR3 length is 14 residues. The CDR3 DNA reads as TGTGCCAGCCCCGAGGCGGGGGCCTACAATGAGCAGTTCTTC. Amino acids: CASPEAGAYNEQFF.

This clone turned up a few times. The J gene is TRBJ1-3, the V gene TRBV30; D is ambiguous. The V and J ends lost 3 bases and 7 bases respectively, with 10 bases between them. CDR3 length: 12 amino acids. CDR1 and CDR2 (germline): GTSNPN, SVGIG (reference sequence). In nucleotides, the CDR3 is TGTGCCTGGAGAGGGATCGGGAACACCATATATTTT. Its translation is CAWRGIGNTIYF.

The rearrangement links TRBV15 to TRBJ2-5; no reliable D call. Germline CDR1 reads LNHNV; CDR2 reads YYDKDF (reference sequence). The V end lost 3 bases, the J end lost 1 base, and 15 bases lay between the germline ends. The length of the CDR3 is 16 residues. The CDR3 protein is CATSSRDNDAQETQYF. The CDR3, as DNA: TGTGCCACCAGCAGCCGTGACAATGACGCCCAAGAGACCCAGTACTTC. Filled out from reference TRBV15 and TRBJ2-5, the complete variable domain reads DAMVIQNPRYQVTQFGKPVTLSCSQTLNHNVMYWYQQKSSQAPKLLFHYYDKDFNNEADTPDNFQSRRPNTSFCFLDIRSPGLGDTAMYLCATSSRDNDAQETQYFGPGTRLLVL.

This clone came up a few times. The gene calls are TRBV11-3 and TRBJ1-1, with a possible D match to TRBD1 (5 bases). CDR3 size: 14 residues. Germline V lookup: CDR1 SGHNT, CDR2 YENEEA. The germline V and J ends were trimmed by 5 bases and 1 base, with 11 bases remaining between them. CDR3 sequence reads: CASSPGGENTEAFF. The CDR3 DNA reads TGTGCCAGCAGCCCTGGGGGAGAGAACACTGAAGCTTTCTTT.

This clone appeared a few times. The J gene is TRBJ2-3, the V gene TRBV7-2; D gene ambiguous. CDR1 and CDR2 (germline): SGHTA, FQGNSA. The CDR3 has 12 amino acids. V was shortened by 3 bases and J by 5 bases, with 6 bases between the two germline ends. This CDR3 reads CASSFEEDTQYF. For the CDR3, the DNA is TGTGCCAGCAGCTTCGAGGAAGATACGCAGTATTTT. Based on the CDR3 plus reference TRBV7-2 and TRBJ2-3, the full variable domain is GAGVSQSPSNKVTEKGKDVELRCDPISGHTALYWYRQSLGQGLEFLIYFQGNSAPDKSGLPSDRFSAERTGGSVSTLTIQRTQQEDSAVYLCASSFEEDTQYFGPGTRLTVL.

This clone was found a few times. This sequence joins TRBV27 and TRBJ1-5; possibly TRBD1 for D (5 bases). From germline, CDR1 is MNHEY and CDR2 SMNVEV (reference sequence). Trimming removed 5 bases from V and 1 base from J, with 12 bases in between. The CDR3 extends over 15 amino acids. This CDR3 is CASSPGGGSNQPQHF. CDR3 DNA: TGTGCCAGCAGTCCCGGGGGGGGAAGCAATCAGCCCCAGCATTTT.

J is TRBJ1-4 and V is TRBV5-1, with 10 positions matching TRBD1. V lost 3 bases, J lost 4 bases, and 6 bases stayed unmatched. The CDR3 runs to 16 residues. Germline CDR1 reads SGHRS; CDR2 reads YFSETQ. The CDR3 DNA is TGCGCCAGCAGCTCGACAGGGGGCCCCATTAATGAAAAACTGTTTTTT. This translates into CASSSTGGPINEKLFF. Combining the CDR3 with reference TRBV5-1 and TRBJ1-4 gives the whole variable domain KAGVTQTPRYLIKTRGQQVTLSCSPISGHRSVSWYQQTPGQGLQFLFEYFSETQRNKGNFPGRFSGRQFSNSRSEMNVSTLELGDSALYLCASSSTGGPINEKLFFGSGTQLSVL.

The chain uses TRBV27 and TRBJ1-1; D is perhaps TRBD1 (6 bases). CDR1 is MNHEY, CDR2 SMNVEV, per germline (reference sequence). The CDR3 length is 14 residues. V lost 5 bases, J lost 1 base, and 11 bases lay in between. CDR3: CASSTGTPNTEAFF. CDR3 bases: TGTGCCAGCAGTACAGGGACCCCGAACACTGAAGCTTTCTTT.

The J gene is TRBJ2-1, the V gene TRBV6-9; D might be TRBD2 (6 bases). The germline CDR1 and CDR2 sequences are MNHGY and SVAAGI. The ends were cut back, 9 bases at V and 7 bases at J, with 13 bases in the middle. The CDR3 totals 12 residues. This chain's CDR3 is CARHGGRNEQFF. CDR3 sequence (DNA): TGTGCCAGGCACGGGGGTCGAAATGAGCAGTTCTTC.

The chain recombines TRBV27 with TRBJ1-5, with D possibly TRBD1 on 5 matching bases. Germline V gene data show CDR1 as MNHEY and CDR2 as SMNVEV (reference sequence). Trimming left V 0 bases short and J 0 bases short, with 9 bases between. The CDR3 sequence is 16 residues long. The CDR3 DNA sequence: TGTGCCAGCAGTTTATCATGGGGGTATAGCAATCAGCCCCAGCATTTT. Its protein is CASSLSWGYSNQPQHF.

The CDR3 DNA follows: TGTGCCAGCAGCTTAGTCACGGGGGGTCTTCGGAATGAGCAGTTCTTC. Amino acids: CASSLVTGGLRNEQFF. This chain links TRBV7-8 with TRBJ2-1; 7 positions agree with TRBD2. The CDR3 loop spans 16 amino acids. Trimming at V came to 1 base and at J to 7 bases, leaving 10 bases not matched to a gene. The V gene's germline CDR1 is SGHVS and CDR2 FQNEAQ.

The J gene is TRBJ1-1, the V gene TRBV28, with no clear D. The germline CDR1 and CDR2 sequences are MDHEN and SYDVKM. The CDR3 covers 11 residues. V was shortened by 8 bases and J by 2 bases, with 6 bases between the two germline ends. This chain's CDR3 is CASESNTEAFF. The CDR3 DNA reads TGTGCCAGCGAAAGCAACACTGAAGCTTTCTTT.

The chain couples TRBV7-9 to TRBJ2-1; a possible D gene is TRBD2 (5 bases). Germline loops: CDR1 SEHNR, CDR2 FQNEAQ (reference sequence). CDR3 length: 16 amino acids. Trimming left V 6 bases short and J 0 bases short, with 15 bases between. Here the CDR3 DNA reads TGTGCCAGCAGGCCCCGCGGGCCTAGCTCCTACAATGAGCAGTTCTTC. Encoded protein: CASRPRGPSSYNEQFF.

This chain uses TRBV18 with TRBJ2-7; 9 positions agree with TRBD1. The CDR3 spans 15 residues. J gave up 1 base and V 5 bases, and 6 bases lay outside the gene matches. Germline CDR1 and CDR2: KGHSH and LQKENI. The CDR3 sequence: CASSSNRGRSYEQYF. CDR3 bases: TGTGCCAGCTCATCGAACAGGGGGCGATCCTACGAGCAGTACTTC.

The J gene is TRBJ2-7, the V gene TRBV7-2; 8 bases map to TRBD1. The CDR3 has 15 residues. The germline V gene has CDR1 SGHTA and CDR2 FQGNSA. V shed 7 bases and J 4 bases; nucleotides not matched to a gene: 12. DNA of the CDR3: TGTGCCAGCACGATAACCGGGACAGGTGTTTACGAGCAGTACTTC. Translation: CASTITGTGVYEQYF.

The J gene is TRBJ2-3, the V gene TRBV15; D is unresolved. CDR3 length: 16 residues. Trimming stripped 2 bases from V and 2 bases from J, with 14 bases between. The germline gives CDR1 LNHNV, CDR2 YYDKDF (reference sequence). The CDR3 loop reads CATSRLPPTYTDTQYF. In DNA, the CDR3 is TGTGCCACCAGCAGATTGCCCCCCACATACACAGATACGCAGTATTTT.

The V call is TRBV7-2, the J call TRBJ2-7; 10 bases fit TRBD1. Germline-derived CDR1 and CDR2 are SGHTA and FQGNSA. The J segment lost 9 bases and the V segment lost 3 bases, leaving 8 bases of the junction unmatched. The CDR3 is 14 residues long. DNA of the CDR3: TGTGCCAGCAGCTTTGGGACAGGGGCCTTCGGGCAGTACTTC. Translating gives CASSFGTGAFGQYF.

The genes are TRBV5-4 and TRBJ2-7; 9 positions agree with TRBD1. From germline, CDR1 is SGHNT and CDR2 YYREEE (reference sequence). This CDR3 contains 14 residues. The V and J ends lost 4 bases and 5 bases, in that order; junction bases with no gene match: 7. CDR3 region: CASSAGQGRNEQYF. DNA for the CDR3: TGTGCCAGCAGCGCAGGACAGGGGAGGAACGAGCAGTACTTC. The variable domain in full, with the rest retrieved from reference TRBV5-4 and TRBJ2-7, is ETGVTQSPTHLIKTRGQQVTLRCSSQSGHNTVSWYQQALGQGPQFIFQYYREEENGRGNFPPRFSGLQFPNYSSELNVNALELDDSALYLCASSAGQGRNEQYFGPGTRLTVT.

The CDR3 DNA follows: TGCGCCAGCAGCCAACCCCTCGCCGCGGGAGTCTCCGGGGCCAACGTCCTGACTTTC. Protein: CASSQPLAAGVSGANVLTF. The rearrangement links TRBV4-3 to TRBJ2-6; the match to TRBD2 covers 7 bases. V gave up 2 bases and J gave up 4 bases; unmatched junction bases: 14. CDR3 length: 19 residues. Looked up from germline, CDR1 is LGHNA and CDR2 is YSLEER.

V gene TRBV2 combines with J gene TRBJ2-5; the D gene could be TRBD1 or TRBD2 (5 bases each). The CDR3 spans 15 residues. Germline CDR1 reads SNHLY; CDR2 reads FYNNEI. Trimming left V 2 bases short and J 5 bases short, with 15 bases between. In DNA, the CDR3 is TGTGCCAGCAGTGAACGGGGCACCCGCGAGGAGACCCAGTACTTC. It specifies CASSERGTREETQYF.